This is a list of T cell receptor beta chains from one sample in a study of blood T cell repertoires in COVID-19. Data came from immunoSEQ multiplex PCR; TCRdb stores just in-frame clones and leaves some out. The sample lists hundreds of thousands of clones, 70% to 90% occurring once. The material sequenced was peripheral blood. The receptors come from a man younger than 30 with COVID-19, enrolled during active disease. CDR3s include the opening cysteine and the closing phenylalanine or tryptophan. The order of the fields is V gene, J gene, CDR3 length, D gene, clone size, CDR3 DNA, CDR3 protein. A D gene is named only where the DNA matches it firmly. A row's size may be missing; if present it is once, few, many or a size class.

V: TRBV27
J: TRBJ1-5
length: 14
D: -
size: -
DNA: TGTGCCAGCAGTTTACGTCAGGGCCATCAGCCCCAGCATTTT
CDR3: CASSLRQGHQPQHF

V: TRBV13
J: TRBJ1-2
length: 16
D: TRBD1
size: -
DNA: TGTGCCAGCAGCCCACCGATCGGGACAGGTCCTTATGGCTACACCTTC
CDR3: CASSPPIGTGPYGYTF

V: TRBV7-9
J: TRBJ2-1
length: 15
D: -
size: -
DNA: TGTGCCAGCAGCTTTACGTCTAGCTCCTACAATGAGCAGTTCTTC
CDR3: CASSFTSSSYNEQFF

V: TRBV5-1
J: TRBJ2-3
length: 18
D: -
size: few
DNA: TGCGCCAGCAGCTTAAACTCCGGGGGGCCTACTAGCACAGATACGCAGTATTTT
CDR3: CASSLNSGGPTSTDTQYF

V: TRBV2
J: TRBJ2-5
length: 15
D: TRBD2
size: -
DNA: TGTGCCAGCAGTGAAGAAGCGGGAGGGGGTGAGACCCAGTACTTC
CDR3: CASSEEAGGGETQYF

V: TRBV5-6
J: TRBJ2-7
length: 15
D: -
size: -
DNA: TGTGCCAGCAGCTTGGCCTGGGACTCCTCCTACGAGCAGTACTTC
CDR3: CASSLAWDSSYEQYF

V: TRBV12-3/TRBV12-4
J: TRBJ2-1
length: 11
D: -
size: once
DNA: TGTGCCAGCAGCCTAAGCAATGAGCAGTTCTTC
CDR3: CASSLSNEQFF

V: TRBV6-5
J: TRBJ2-3
length: 14
D: TRBD1
size: -
DNA: TGTGCCAGCAGACCTCAAACAGGGGCTAGTACGCAGTATTTT
CDR3: CASRPQTGASTQYF

V: TRBV11-2
J: TRBJ2-7
length: 14
D: -
size: -
DNA: TGTGCCAGCAGCTTACAGGGGCTATCCTACGAGCAGTACTTC
CDR3: CASSLQGLSYEQYF

V: TRBV4-1
J: TRBJ1-5
length: 16
D: -
size: -
DNA: TGCGCCAGCAGCCTCTCAGGGGATTTTAGCAATCAGCCCCAGCATTTT
CDR3: CASSLSGDFSNQPQHF

V: TRBV6-5
J: TRBJ1-2
length: 15
D: TRBD1
size: few
DNA: TGTGCCAGCAGTTCCCCGGACAGGGGCGACTATGGCTACACCTTC
CDR3: CASSSPDRGDYGYTF

V: TRBV6-5
J: TRBJ1-2
length: 12
D: -
size: -
DNA: TGTGCCAGCAACCAGATTAACTATGGCTACACCTTC
CDR3: CASNQINYGYTF

V: TRBV19
J: TRBJ1-5
length: 15
D: TRBD1
size: once
DNA: TGTGCCAGTAGTATCAGAGGGGGCCGAAATCAGCCCCAGCATTTT
CDR3: CASSIRGGRNQPQHF

V: TRBV9
J: TRBJ2-7
length: 14
D: -
size: -
DNA: TGTGCCAGCAGCGTAGGAGGAGGGCCCTACGAGCAGTACTTC
CDR3: CASSVGGGPYEQYF

V: TRBV4-1
J: TRBJ2-3
length: 17
D: TRBD2
size: -
DNA: TGCGCCAGCAGCCAAGTGAGCGGCGGGAGGCTGGGAGATACGCAGTATTTT
CDR3: CASSQVSGGRLGDTQYF

V: TRBV6-6
J: TRBJ2-2
length: 17
D: TRBD2
size: -
DNA: TGTGCCAGCAGTCCTCGGGGTAGCGGGACGAACACCGGGGAGCTGTTTTTT
CDR3: CASSPRGSGTNTGELFF

V: TRBV12-3/TRBV12-4
J: TRBJ2-3
length: 13
D: -
size: -
DNA: TGTGCCAGCAGTCCTCCGGTAGCAGATACGCAGTATTTT
CDR3: CASSPPVADTQYF

V: TRBV6-5
J: TRBJ1-6
length: 14
D: TRBD1
size: -
DNA: TGTGCCAGCAGGAGGGACAGGGGGAATTCACCCCTCCACTTT
CDR3: CASRRDRGNSPLHF

V: TRBV13
J: TRBJ1-1
length: 13
D: -
size: -
DNA: TGTGCCAGCAGCACCAGGGGATTCGGCGAAGCTTTCTTT
CDR3: CASSTRGFGEAFF

V: TRBV30
J: TRBJ2-1
length: 16
D: -
size: -
DNA: TGTGCCTGGAGTGTAGGGGCGCTTCTAAGGGGGAATGAGCAGTTCTTC
CDR3: CAWSVGALLRGNEQFF

V: TRBV21-1
J: TRBJ1-6
length: 15
D: -
size: -
DNA: TGTGCCAGCACCCTGGGGGGGGCTCATAATTCACCCCTCCACTTT
CDR3: CASTLGGAHNSPLHF

V: TRBV4-1
J: TRBJ2-5
length: 14
D: -
size: -
DNA: TGCGCCAGCAGCCGAACCGGGGGACAAGAGACCCAGTACTTC
CDR3: CASSRTGGQETQYF

V: TRBV29-1
J: TRBJ2-5
length: 12
D: -
size: -
DNA: TGCAGCGTCTCGGAAGGGGCAGAGACCCAGTACTTC
CDR3: CSVSEGAETQYF

V: TRBV5-5
J: TRBJ2-7
length: 17
D: TRBD1
size: -
DNA: TGTGCCAGCAGCCTTCGCAGACAGGGTCTACAGCTCTACGAGCAGTACTTC
CDR3: CASSLRRQGLQLYEQYF

V: TRBV5-4
J: TRBJ2-3
length: 14
D: -
size: -
DNA: TGTGCCAGCAGCCGGTCGGGGGTTGAAGATACGCAGTATTTT
CDR3: CASSRSGVEDTQYF

V: TRBV28
J: TRBJ2-7
length: 12
D: -
size: -
DNA: TGTGCCAGCATGGGGGGACCCTACGAGCAGTACTTC
CDR3: CASMGGPYEQYF

V: TRBV29-1
J: TRBJ1-2
length: 11
D: -
size: once
DNA: TGCAGCTCGAGGACAGACTATGGCTACACCTTC
CDR3: CSSRTDYGYTF

V: TRBV6-5
J: TRBJ2-3
length: 15
D: TRBD2
size: -
DNA: TGTGCCAGCAGTTTGTCTAGCGGGGGCACAGATACGCAGTATTTT
CDR3: CASSLSSGGTDTQYF

V: TRBV27
J: TRBJ2-1
length: 17
D: TRBD2
size: -
DNA: TGTGCCAGCAGTTCTTGGACTAGCGGGGGACATAACAATGAGCAGTTCTTC
CDR3: CASSSWTSGGHNNEQFF

V: TRBV18
J: TRBJ1-5
length: 14
D: TRBD1
size: once
DNA: TGTGCCAGCTCAGTACAGGGGGCGAATCAGCCCCAGCATTTT
CDR3: CASSVQGANQPQHF

V: TRBV5-4
J: TRBJ1-2
length: 13
D: TRBD1
size: -
DNA: TGTGCCAGCAGGGGACAGGGGGCAGGTGGCTACACCTTC
CDR3: CASRGQGAGGYTF

V: TRBV3-1/TRBV3-2
J: TRBJ2-5
length: 14
D: TRBD1
size: -
DNA: TGTGCCAGCAGCCAGAAGGGGGCCGGAGAGACCCAGTACTTC
CDR3: CASSQKGAGETQYF

V: TRBV7-6
J: TRBJ1-5
length: 15
D: -
size: -
DNA: TGTGCCAGCAGCTTAACCGGGGGTAGCAATCAGCCCCAGCATTTT
CDR3: CASSLTGGSNQPQHF

V: TRBV27
J: TRBJ2-7
length: 13
D: TRBD1
size: -
DNA: TGTGCCAGCAGTTTAAAGGGGGCGTACGAGCAGTACTTC
CDR3: CASSLKGAYEQYF

V: TRBV2
J: TRBJ1-2
length: 15
D: -
size: -
DNA: TGTGCCAGCAGTGAATTTGGCCAGGGAGGAGGCGGCTACACCTTC
CDR3: CASSEFGQGGGGYTF

V: TRBV3-1/TRBV3-2
J: TRBJ1-6
length: 15
D: TRBD1
size: -
DNA: TGTGCCAGCAGCCAAAACAGGGGACCAAATTCACCCCTCCACTTT
CDR3: CASSQNRGPNSPLHF

V: TRBV7-8
J: TRBJ1-2
length: 16
D: TRBD1
size: -
DNA: TGTGCCAGCAGCGACACCGGGACAGCTATCCGCTATGGCTACACCTTC
CDR3: CASSDTGTAIRYGYTF

V: TRBV3-1/TRBV3-2
J: TRBJ2-1
length: 14
D: TRBD2
size: -
DNA: TGTGCCAGCAGCCACGCTAGCGGGGGCAATGAGCAGTTCTTC
CDR3: CASSHASGGNEQFF

V: TRBV5-1
J: TRBJ2-7
length: 14
D: TRBD1
size: -
DNA: TGCGCCAGCGCCCAGGGGGACAGGGCAAACGAGCAGTACTTC
CDR3: CASAQGDRANEQYF

V: TRBV6-5
J: TRBJ2-1
length: 14
D: TRBD2
size: -
DNA: TGTGCCAGCAGTTATGCGGGGGGCGAGGATGAGCAGTTCTTC
CDR3: CASSYAGGEDEQFF

V: TRBV5-1
J: TRBJ1-4
length: 15
D: TRBD1
size: -
DNA: TGCGCCAGCAGCTCTAGACAGGGCCGTAATGAAAAACTGTTTTTT
CDR3: CASSSRQGRNEKLFF

V: TRBV4-1
J: TRBJ1-5
length: 15
D: TRBD1
size: -
DNA: TGCGCCAGCAGCCATTACCGGGACAGTAATCAGCCCCAGCATTTT
CDR3: CASSHYRDSNQPQHF

V: TRBV11-2
J: TRBJ2-3
length: 15
D: -
size: -
DNA: TGTGCCAGCAGCCTCGGGGGGCCCGGCACAGATACGCAGTATTTT
CDR3: CASSLGGPGTDTQYF

V: TRBV13
J: TRBJ2-7
length: 15
D: -
size: many
DNA: TGTGCCAGCAGCTTAAGTTGGCCAAGCTCCTACGAGCAGTACTTC
CDR3: CASSLSWPSSYEQYF

V: TRBV19
J: TRBJ2-1
length: 15
D: TRBD2
size: -
DNA: TGTGCCAGTAGTACCCGCCCCGGGGGGTACAGTGAGCAGTTCTTC
CDR3: CASSTRPGGYSEQFF

V: TRBV5-1
J: TRBJ2-3
length: 12
D: -
size: -
DNA: TGCGCCAGCAGCCCCTACTCGGATACGCAGTATTTT
CDR3: CASSPYSDTQYF

V: TRBV6-1
J: TRBJ1-2
length: 14
D: TRBD1
size: -
DNA: TGTGCCAGCAGTGAGACAGGGTTTAGCGGCGGCTACACCTTC
CDR3: CASSETGFSGGYTF

V: TRBV7-9
J: TRBJ2-1
length: 12
D: -
size: -
DNA: TGTGCCAGCAGCACCATACAGGGTTCTCGGTTCTTC
CDR3: CASSTIQGSRFF

V: TRBV5-1
J: TRBJ2-5
length: 14
D: -
size: -
DNA: TGCGCCAGCAGCTTGGTTCCAACGGGGGAGACCCAGTACTTC
CDR3: CASSLVPTGETQYF

V: TRBV6-5
J: TRBJ1-5
length: 15
D: TRBD1
size: -
DNA: TGTGCCAGCAGCCAGGACAGGGCGGGCAATCAGCCCCAGCATTTT
CDR3: CASSQDRAGNQPQHF

V: TRBV18
J: TRBJ1-5
length: 14
D: -
size: -
DNA: TGTGCCAGCTCGCAGACAGATAGCAATCAGCCCCAGCATTTT
CDR3: CASSQTDSNQPQHF

V: TRBV2
J: TRBJ2-2
length: 16
D: TRBD2
size: -
DNA: TGTGCCAGCAGAGACCGACTAGCGGGGAACACCGGGGAGCTGTTTTTT
CDR3: CASRDRLAGNTGELFF

V: TRBV7-9
J: TRBJ2-7
length: 16
D: TRBD1
size: -
DNA: TGTGCCAGCAGCATAAGTTATGAGGGACAGGGCAACGAGCAGTACTTC
CDR3: CASSISYEGQGNEQYF